The entry that follows covers one T cell receptor (beta chain) sequence. Germline lookup yields CDR1 MDHEN and CDR2 SYDVKM. The CDR3 is 16 residues long. Unmatched junction bases numbered 14, after V lost 7 bases and J lost 4 bases. Per the original methods: As immunoSEQ supplied junction-only sequences (without quality scores), filtering differed. Repertoires were generated with immunoSEQ multiplex PCR, while TCRdb's copy carries only in-frame clones and drops some. V, J and clone size are those of that table, while D and trimming were read from the DNA. Counted here are around 2.5 million clones, 90% to 95% occurring once; the ten biggest clones make up around 0.37%. This specimen belongs to a study of shared clonotypes between healthy human individuals.

J is TRBJ1-2 and V is TRBV28; 8 bases are shared with TRBD1. Material for sequencing was naive CD4+ T cells from PBMCs. The subset here: CD45RA+ positively selected. The sequence was obtained from a man younger than 35 in good health. Some clones in this sample may be carry-over from other donors' samples. This CDR3 reads CASTRQGTSSRYGYTF. The CDR3, as DNA: TGTGCCAGCACCCGACAGGGGACAAGTTCACGCTATGGCTACACCTTC.